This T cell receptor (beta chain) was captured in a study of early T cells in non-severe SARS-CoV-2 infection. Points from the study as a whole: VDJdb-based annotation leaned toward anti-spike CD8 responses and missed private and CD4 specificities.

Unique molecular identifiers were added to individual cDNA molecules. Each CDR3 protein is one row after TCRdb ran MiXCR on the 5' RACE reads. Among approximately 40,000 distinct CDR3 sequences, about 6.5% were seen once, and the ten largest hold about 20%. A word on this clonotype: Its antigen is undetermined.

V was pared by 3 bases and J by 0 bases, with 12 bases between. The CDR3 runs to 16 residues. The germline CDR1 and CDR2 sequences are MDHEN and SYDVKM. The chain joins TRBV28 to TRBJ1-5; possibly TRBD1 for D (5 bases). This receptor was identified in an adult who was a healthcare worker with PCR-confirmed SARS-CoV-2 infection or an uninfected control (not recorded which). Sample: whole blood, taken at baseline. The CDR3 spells CASSFSRVYSNQPQHF. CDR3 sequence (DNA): TGTGCCAGCAGTTTCAGCAGGGTCTATAGCAATCAGCCCCAGCATTTT.